A selection of T cell receptor beta chains follows, all from one sample in a study of blood T cell repertoires in COVID-19. Assay: immunoSEQ multiplex PCR; the TCRdb copy retains only in-frame clones and omits some. The table has 200,000 to 300,000 clones, over 75% seen once. Specimen: peripheral blood. The receptors were sampled from a human donor in a cohort sampled during active COVID-19. The CDR3 runs from the conserved cysteine through the conserved F or W. Expanded clones get a size class; other rows say once, few or many, or leave the size out.

clone size: .; V gene: TRBV28; CDR3 protein: CASHYPGGLNYGYTF
clone size: .; V gene: TRBV13; CDR3 protein: CASSFRAGGGETQYF
clone size: .; V gene: TRBV7-7; CDR3 protein: CASSLDRLNEQFF
clone size: .; V gene: TRBV12-3/TRBV12-4; CDR3 protein: CASSRDRPQPQHF
clone size: .; V gene: TRBV12-3/TRBV12-4; CDR3 protein: CASRGTGWTEAFF
clone size: .; V gene: TRBV5-1; CDR3 protein: CASSPGTGGPYEQYF
clone size: few; V gene: TRBV6-4; CDR3 protein: CASSDVGLAGFVYEQYF
clone size: once; V gene: TRBV5-1; CDR3 protein: CASSPGLAGPHEQYF
clone size: few; V gene: TRBV27; CDR3 protein: CASSPGVYRLDTQYF
clone size: once; V gene: TRBV4-3; CDR3 protein: CASSQEWGGTDTQYF
clone size: .; V gene: TRBV5-8; CDR3 protein: CASRSGGGRAETQYF
clone size: .; V gene: TRBV9; CDR3 protein: CASSAFTDYGYTF
clone size: .; V gene: TRBV18; CDR3 protein: CASSLWGTTRLNTGELFF
clone size: .; V gene: TRBV6-5; CDR3 protein: CASSYSIEVAEQYF
clone size: many; V gene: TRBV11-2; CDR3 protein: CASSLEAGQRGGELFF
clone size: .; V gene: TRBV3-1/TRBV3-2; CDR3 protein: CASSQSPGFTGNTIYF
clone size: .; V gene: TRBV12-3/TRBV12-4; CDR3 protein: CASSFTGRETQYF
clone size: .; V gene: TRBV6-5; CDR3 protein: CASSWDRGRGNQPQHF
clone size: .; V gene: TRBV6-5; CDR3 protein: CASAQGGNQPQHF
clone size: once; V gene: TRBV5-5; CDR3 protein: CASSPNTGLVTDTQYF
clone size: .; V gene: TRBV6-5; CDR3 protein: CASSYVSAQGSPEAFF
clone size: .; V gene: TRBV27; CDR3 protein: CASRIAGGPGEQFF
clone size: .; V gene: TRBV5-1; CDR3 protein: CASSPEEGAGNTIYF
clone size: .; V gene: TRBV2; CDR3 protein: CASSHPGQGRSYEQYF
clone size: .; V gene: TRBV5-1; CDR3 protein: CASSQGLAGGGETQYF
clone size: once; V gene: TRBV7-7; CDR3 protein: CASSLAGIRQETQYF
clone size: .; V gene: TRBV27; CDR3 protein: CASSGAGGTYNEQFF
clone size: .; V gene: TRBV6-5; CDR3 protein: CASRVVGATNEKLFF
clone size: few; V gene: TRBV10-2; CDR3 protein: CASTPGVGEQYF
clone size: .; V gene: TRBV7-9; CDR3 protein: CASSSRAGSLFF
clone size: .; V gene: TRBV7-9; CDR3 protein: CASSADRVNIQYF
clone size: .; V gene: TRBV29-1; CDR3 protein: CSVGGASNQPQHF
clone size: .; V gene: TRBV6-5; CDR3 protein: CASSYSMAPWLEAFF